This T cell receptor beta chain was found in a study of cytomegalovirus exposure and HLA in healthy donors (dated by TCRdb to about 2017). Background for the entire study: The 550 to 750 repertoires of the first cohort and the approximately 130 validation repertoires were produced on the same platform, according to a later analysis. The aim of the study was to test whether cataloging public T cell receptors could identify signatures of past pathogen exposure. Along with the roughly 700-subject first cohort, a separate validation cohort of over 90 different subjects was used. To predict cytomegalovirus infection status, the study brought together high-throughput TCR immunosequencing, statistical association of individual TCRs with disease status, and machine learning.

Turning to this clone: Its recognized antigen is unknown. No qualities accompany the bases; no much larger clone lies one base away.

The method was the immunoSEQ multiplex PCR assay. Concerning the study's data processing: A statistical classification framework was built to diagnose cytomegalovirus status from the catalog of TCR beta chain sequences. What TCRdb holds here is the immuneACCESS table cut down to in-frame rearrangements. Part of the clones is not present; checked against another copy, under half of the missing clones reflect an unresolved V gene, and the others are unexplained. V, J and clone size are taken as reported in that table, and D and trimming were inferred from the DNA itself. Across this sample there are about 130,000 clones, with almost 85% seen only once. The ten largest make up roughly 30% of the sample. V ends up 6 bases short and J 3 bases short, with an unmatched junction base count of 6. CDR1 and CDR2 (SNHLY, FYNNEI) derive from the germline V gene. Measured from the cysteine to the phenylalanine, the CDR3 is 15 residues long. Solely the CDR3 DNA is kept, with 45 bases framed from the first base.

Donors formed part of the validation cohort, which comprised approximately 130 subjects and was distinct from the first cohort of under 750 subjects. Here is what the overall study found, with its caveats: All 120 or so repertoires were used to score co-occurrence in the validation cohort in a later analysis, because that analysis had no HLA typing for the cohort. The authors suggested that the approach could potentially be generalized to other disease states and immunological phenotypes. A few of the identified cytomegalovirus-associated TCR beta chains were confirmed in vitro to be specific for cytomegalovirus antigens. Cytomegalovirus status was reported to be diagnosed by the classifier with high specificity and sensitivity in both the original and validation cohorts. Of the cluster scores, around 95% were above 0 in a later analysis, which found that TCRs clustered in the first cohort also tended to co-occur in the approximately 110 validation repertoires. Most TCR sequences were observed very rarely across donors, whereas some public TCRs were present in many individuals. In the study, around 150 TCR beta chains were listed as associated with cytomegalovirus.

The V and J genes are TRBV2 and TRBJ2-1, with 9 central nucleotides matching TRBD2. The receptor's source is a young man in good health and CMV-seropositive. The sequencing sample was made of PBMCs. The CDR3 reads CASRTGTSYYNEQFF. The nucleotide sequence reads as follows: TGTGCCAGCAGAACCGGGACTAGCTACTACAATGAGCAGTTCTTC. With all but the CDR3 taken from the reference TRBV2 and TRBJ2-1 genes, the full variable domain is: EPEVTQTPSHQVTQMGQEVILRCVPISNHLYFYWYRQILGQKVEFLVSFYNNEISEKSEIFDDQFSVERPDGSNFTLKIRSTKLEDSAMYFCASRTGTSYYNEQFFGPGTRLTVL.